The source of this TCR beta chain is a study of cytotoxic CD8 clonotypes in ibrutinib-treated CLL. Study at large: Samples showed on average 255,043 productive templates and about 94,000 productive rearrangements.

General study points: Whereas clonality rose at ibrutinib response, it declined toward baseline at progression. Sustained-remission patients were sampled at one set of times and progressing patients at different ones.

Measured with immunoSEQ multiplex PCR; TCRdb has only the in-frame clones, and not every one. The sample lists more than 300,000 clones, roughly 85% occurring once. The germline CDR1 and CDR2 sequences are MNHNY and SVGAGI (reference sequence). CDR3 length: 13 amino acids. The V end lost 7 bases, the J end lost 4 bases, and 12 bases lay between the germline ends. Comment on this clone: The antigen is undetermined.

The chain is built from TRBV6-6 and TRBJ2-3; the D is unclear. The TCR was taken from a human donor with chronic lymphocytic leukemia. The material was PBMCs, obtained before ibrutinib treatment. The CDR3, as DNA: TGTGCCAGCACCCGGAATCTAGCAGATACGCAGTATTTT. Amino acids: CASTRNLADTQYF.